The 10 T cell receptor beta chains listed next were all sequenced from one sample in a study of blood T cell repertoires in COVID-19. Assay used: immunoSEQ multiplex PCR; TCRdb lists only in-frame clones, some missing. The sample includes approximately 210,000 clones, around 82% of them seen just once. The sequenced sample consisted of peripheral blood. These receptors were obtained from a woman in her 40s with active or convalescent COVID-19.

This sequence joins TRBV4-3 and TRBJ2-3, with 11 bases fitting TRBD1. CDR3 length: 20 amino acids. Germline lookup yields CDR1 LGHNA and CDR2 YSLEER. V shed 0 bases, J shed 0 bases, and the junction held 11 bases outside the gene matches. The CDR3 DNA reads TGCGCCAGCAGCCAAGATGGACAGGGGGCGCCGGGGTTTAGCACAGATACGCAGTATTTT. As protein: CASSQDGQGAPGFSTDTQYF.

CDR3 protein: CASSQFGTSGRSAGELFF. Written as DNA, the CDR3 is TGTGCCAGCAGCCAATTTGGGACTAGCGGGAGATCGGCCGGGGAGCTGTTTTTT. This chain links TRBV14 with TRBJ2-2, with 14 bases matching TRBD2. Germline V gene sequence: CDR1 SGHDN, CDR2 FVKESK. This CDR3 spans 18 amino acids. The V segment lost 2 bases and the J segment 6 bases; nucleotides outside the gene matches: 8.

This clone was seen many times. The chain carries TRBV4-1 and TRBJ2-3; no reliable D call. V was clipped by 1 base and J by 2 bases, with 16 bases between them. This CDR3 spans 17 amino acids. CDR1 is MGHRA, CDR2 YSYEKL, per germline. The CDR3 sequence is CASSQVSVAVSTDTQYF. CDR3 DNA sequence: TGCGCCAGCAGCCAAGTTTCGGTCGCGGTATCCACAGATACGCAGTATTTT.

The chain links TRBV19 to TRBJ2-3; 7 nucleotides line up with TRBD2. The germline CDR1 and CDR2 sequences are LNHDA and SQIVND (reference sequence). This CDR3 region has 15 residues. Trimming took 11 bases from V and 2 from J; bases not matched to a gene: 13. DNA of the CDR3: TGTGCCTCATCACCCCTACGGGGGGTCACAGATACGCAGTATTTT. It encodes CASSPLRGVTDTQYF.

The gene calls are TRBV2 and TRBJ2-7, with 7 positions matching TRBD1. Per germline, CDR1 SNHLY and CDR2 FYNNEI. The trim removed 3 bases at V and 2 bases at J, leaving 4 bases unmatched. The CDR3 runs to 14 residues. Written as DNA, the CDR3 is TGTGCCAGCAGTGACAGGGGGACCGCCTACGAGCAGTACTTC. Its protein is CASSDRGTAYEQYF.

V usage is TRBV4-2 and J usage is TRBJ2-1, with 7 bases identical to TRBD2. The junction had 9 bases not matched to a gene; V was cut back by 6 bases and J by 4 bases. In germline, CDR1 is LGHNA, CDR2 YNFKEQ. The length of the CDR3 is 15 residues. Here the CDR3 DNA reads TGTGCCAGCAGGCGCGGCTGGGGGGGGTACAATGAGCAGTTCTTC. Translation: CASRRGWGGYNEQFF.

The rearrangement links TRBV5-1 to TRBJ1-1, with D uncertain. V lost 4 bases and J lost 6, with 16 bases in between. CDR3 length equals 14 residues. The germline V gene has CDR1 SGHRS and CDR2 YFSETQ. This CDR3 reads CASSPNSLGAEAFF. The CDR3, as DNA: TGCGCCAGCAGCCCAAACTCCCTCGGGGCTGAAGCTTTCTTT.

The chain employs TRBV28 and TRBJ2-3; 11 bases map to TRBD2. The CDR3 length is 15 residues. J lost 5 bases, V lost 2 bases, and 3 bases had no gene match. Germline CDR1 and CDR2: MDHEN and SYDVKM. The CDR3 is CASSLLAGGQDTQYF. The CDR3 nucleotides are TGTGCCAGCAGTTTACTAGCGGGGGGTCAAGATACGCAGTATTTT. The entire variable domain, with the rest obtained from reference TRBV28 and TRBJ2-3, is as follows: DVKVTQSSRYLVKRTGEKVFLECVQDMDHENMFWYRQDPGLGLRLIYFSYDVKMKEKGDIPEGYSVSREKKERFSLILESASTNQTSMYLCASSLLAGGQDTQYFGPGTRLTVL.

The chain joins TRBV7-3 to TRBJ1-2, with D possibly TRBD1 on 5 matching bases. The CDR3 runs to 13 residues. CDR1 is SGHTA and CDR2 is FQGTGA in the germline V gene. The germline V and J ends were trimmed by 4 bases and 9 bases, with 15 bases remaining between them. In DNA, the CDR3 is TGTGCCAGCAGCTCGACGGCGGGGGAGAGCTACACCTTC. Translated, it gives CASSSTAGESYTF.

The chain couples TRBV18 to TRBJ1-2; D is possibly TRBD1 (5 bases). Trimming took off 2 bases at V and 0 bases at J, with 7 bases between the two ends. The CDR3 contains 14 residues. Per germline, CDR1 KGHSH and CDR2 LQKENI. CDR3 protein: CASSPDRANYGYTF. In DNA, the CDR3 is TGTGCCAGCTCACCAGACAGAGCTAACTATGGCTACACCTTC.